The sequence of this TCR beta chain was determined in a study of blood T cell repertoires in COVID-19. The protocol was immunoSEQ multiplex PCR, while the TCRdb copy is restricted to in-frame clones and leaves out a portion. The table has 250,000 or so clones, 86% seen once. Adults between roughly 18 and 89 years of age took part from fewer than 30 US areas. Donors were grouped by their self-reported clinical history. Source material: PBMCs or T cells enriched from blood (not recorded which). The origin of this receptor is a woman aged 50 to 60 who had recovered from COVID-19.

CDR3 in DNA: TGTGCCAGCAGCAAGGCCTCCGGACAGGCCGGTGGTCAGCCCCAGCATTTT. Its translation: CASSKASGQAGGQPQHF. The rearrangement uses TRBV21-1 and TRBJ1-5; TRBD1 was called by the table and not checked on the DNA. TRBV21-1 is annotated as a pseudogene. This CDR3 is built from 17 residues.